Sequencing of this T cell receptor beta chain was carried out in a study of PD-1 blockade in classical Hodgkin lymphoma (dated by TCRdb to between 2020 and 2021). Looking at the study overall: To define a peripheral blood immune signature of response to PD-1 blockade in classical Hodgkin lymphoma, the study combined TCR beta sequencing with CyTOF. The investigation overall reported the following: The study was restricted to a single clinical trial cohort, and the causes of repertoire differences, possibly disease activity or prior therapy, were left undefined. Baseline TCR diversity was reported to be lower in newly diagnosed patients than in healthy donors and to be lower still in relapsed/refractory patients.

With respect to this clone: Its antigen specificity is not known. Per-base qualities were not stored, and no clone one base away is much larger.

V and J are truncated by 0 bases and 5 bases respectively, leaving an intervening sequence of 18 bases. There are 17 amino acids in the CDR3, from cysteine to phenylalanine inclusive. Only CDR3 DNA remains: 51 bases, in frame from the first base. Sequences SGHNT (CDR1) and YYREEE (CDR2) are obtained from the germline V gene (reference sequence). The Qiagen DNeasy kit was used to extract genomic DNA from unsorted PBMCs and from the negatively selected CD4+ and CD8+ fractions. Using primers that anneal to V and J segments, immunoSEQ multiplex PCR amplified the TCR beta CDR3 regions. A synthetic immune receptor repertoire was used to minimize amplification bias, and remaining bias was computationally removed after sequencing. In the original analysis: Custom Python scripts were used to quantify repertoire diversity as the Shannon entropy index. Unsorted, CD4+ and CD8+ repertoires were analyzed separately, except for combined analyses in which CD4+ and CD8+ sequences were merged in silico. TCRdb obtained this table from immuneACCESS and retained in-frame rearrangements with V and J assigned. These tables miss some clones; where compared with another copy, unresolved V genes account for less than half of the shortfall, and the remainder is unexplained. The V and J calls and clone size were taken over from that table, and D and trimming were inferred from the DNA. Counted in this sample were fewer than 40,000 clones; around 89% of them appeared once. Under 0.25% of the sample is taken by the ten largest.

This sample's time point label indicates: newly diagnosed, previously untreated cHL patient sample. CD4+ T cells were purified from thawed PBMCs by magnetic negative selection with a Miltenyi CD4+ T cell isolation kit. As a comparison group for the relapsed/refractory trial patients, PBMCs were sequenced from patients with newly diagnosed, previously untreated classical Hodgkin lymphoma. Peripheral blood was collected in 8 mL Vacutainer Cell Preparation Tubes, from which PBMCs were isolated by centrifugation and then cryopreserved. Purified CD4+ and CD8+ fractions were generated only in cases for which an additional PBMC sample was available. Magnetically labelled cells were removed on LS columns in a quadroMACS separator, and the flow-through was collected as the purified fraction.

The chain is encoded by TRBV5-4 joined to TRBJ2-4; a weak D assignment points to TRBD2 (5 bases agree). Material: CD4+ T cells from blood. The origin of this receptor is a human donor with classical Hodgkin lymphoma. The CDR3 protein: CASSLAAGKGNENIQYF. The DNA sequence is TGTGCCAGCAGCTTGGCCGCGGGTAAGGGAAACGAAAACATTCAGTACTTC.